Presented here are 23 T cell receptor beta chains from one specimen sequenced in a study of early T cells in non-severe SARS-CoV-2 infection. TCRdb reanalysed the 5' RACE reads using MiXCR and keeps one entry per CDR3 protein. Of about 63,000 distinct CDR3 sequences listed, approximately 13% are singletons. Sequencing was performed on whole blood. Receptor source: an adult who was a healthcare worker with PCR-confirmed SARS-CoV-2 infection or an uninfected control (not recorded which).

This clonotype was found many times. The chain carries TRBV7-9 and TRBJ1-2; perhaps TRBD1 as D (6 bases). CDR3 length: 16 amino acids. V lost 5 bases and J lost 7, with 23 bases in between. Per germline, CDR1 SEHNR and CDR2 FQNEAQ (reference sequence). The CDR3 nucleotides read TGTGCCAGCAGCCCCCTAGAAGAGGGGGGGAGGTCTGGCTACACCTTC. This encodes CASSPLEEGGRSGYTF.

There are a few counts of this clonotype. The chain uses TRBV20-1 and TRBJ2-5; no definite D call. The CDR3 totals 12 residues. Trimming stripped 4 bases from V and 5 bases from J, with 11 bases between. Germline CDR1 is DFQATT and CDR2 is SNEGSKA (reference sequence). The CDR3 DNA is TGCAGTGCTAATGACAATTTGGAGACCCAGTACTTC. It is translated as CSANDNLETQYF.

The rearrangement links TRBV29-1 to TRBJ1-1; perhaps TRBD1 as D (6 bases). The V gene's germline CDR1 is SQVTM and CDR2 ANQGSEA. The CDR3 spans 13 residues. The germline V and J ends were trimmed by 7 bases and 4 bases, with 16 bases remaining between them. CDR3 bases: TGCAGCGCGACAGGCGGAGGTGGCACTGAAGCTTTCTTT. Translating it yields CSATGGGGTEAFF. Looking up the rest from reference TRBV29-1 and TRBJ1-1 gives the full variable domain: SAVISQKPSRDICQRGTSLTIQCQVDSQVTMMFWYRQQPGQSLTLIATANQGSEATYESGFVIDKFPISRPNLTFSTLTVSNMSPEDSSIYLCSATGGGGTEAFFGQGTRLTVV.

As regards this clonotype: A read error may be the cause here, since a much bigger clone is one base away. The gene calls are TRBV6-6 and TRBJ2-7; unclear D gene. This CDR3 is built from 15 residues. Germline V gives CDR1 MNHNY, CDR2 SVGAGI (reference sequence). Here the CDR3 DNA reads TGTGCCAGCAGCCCCCCGACTCCGCACTCCTACGAGCGGTACTTC. Translating gives CASSPPTPHSYERYF.

This clonotype occurred many times. The genes are TRBV9 and TRBJ1-5; TRBD1 aligns across 9 bases. The CDR3 runs to 14 residues. Trimming at V came to 3 bases and at J to 6 bases, leaving 4 bases not matched to a gene. CDR1 is SGDLS, CDR2 YYNGEE, per germline. The CDR3 sequence is CASSGDRGGQPQHF. The CDR3 bases are TGTGCCAGCAGCGGTGACAGGGGGGGTCAGCCCCAGCATTTT.

The chain is built from TRBV29-1 and TRBJ2-7; D gene ambiguous. This CDR3 is 11 amino acids long. The germline CDR1 and CDR2 sequences are SQVTM and ANQGSEA. Trimming cost V 5 bases and J 7 bases, with 12 bases left between them. The CDR3 DNA is TGCAGCGTTAACAAGGGTTTGGAGCAGTACTTC. It yields the protein CSVNKGLEQYF.

This clonotype has just a few counts. The chain recombines TRBV29-1 with TRBJ2-5, with D perhaps being TRBD1 or TRBD2 (5 bases each). Trimming removed 6 bases at V and 5 bases at J, with 16 bases between. Germline lookup yields CDR1 SQVTM and CDR2 ANQGSEA. The CDR3 is made up of 13 amino acids. DNA for the CDR3: TGCAGCGTATCCGGGACGCCCAGGGAGACCCAGTACTTC. This translates into CSVSGTPRETQYF.

The V and J genes are TRBV20-1 and TRBJ1-6, with 7 positions matching TRBD1. The CDR3 runs 15 residues. The junction had 9 bases not matched to a gene; V was cut back by 6 bases and J by 4 bases. Germline V CDR1 and CDR2: DFQATT, SNEGSKA (reference sequence). The chain's CDR3 is CSARRTGGYNSPLHF. The CDR3 DNA sequence: TGCAGTGCAAGGAGGACAGGCGGATATAATTCACCCCTCCACTTT.

This clonotype was counted many times. The rearrangement links TRBV30 to TRBJ2-7, with 10 bases aligning to TRBD2. The germline gives CDR1 GTSNPN, CDR2 SVGIG (reference sequence). J gave up 0 bases and V 5 bases, and 4 bases lay outside the gene matches. The CDR3 length is 14 residues. This CDR3 reads CAWASGGVSYEQYF. As DNA, the CDR3 is TGTGCCTGGGCGAGCGGGGGGGTCTCCTACGAGCAGTACTTC. The full variable domain, with the rest looked up from reference TRBV30 and TRBJ2-7, is SQTIHQWPATLVQPVGSPLSLECTVEGTSNPNLYWYRQAAGRGLQLLFYSVGIGQISSEVPQNLSASRPQDRQFILSSKKLLLSDSGFYLCAWASGGVSYEQYFGPGTRLTVT.

Only a few counts were recorded for this clonotype. V and J are TRBV11-3 and TRBJ2-2; D possibly corresponds to TRBD1 (6 bases). V was clipped by 1 base and J by 0 bases, with 12 bases between them. The germline gives CDR1 SGHNT, CDR2 YENEEA. CDR3 size: 17 residues. CDR3 sequence (DNA): TGTGCCAGCAGCTTAGTTGCCGGGACACCGAACACCGGGGAGCTGTTTTTT. Protein: CASSLVAGTPNTGELFF.

Sample share makes this clonotype medium-sized. This chain uses TRBV12-3 or TRBV12-4 with TRBJ2-1, with 8 bases matching TRBD1. V lost 6 bases to trimming and J lost 5 bases; unmatched junction nucleotides: 6. The CDR3 sequence is 14 residues long. The CDR3 DNA sequence: TGTGCCAGCAGCAGGGGGCAAGGACACAATGAGCAGTTCTTC. Amino acid sequence: CASSRGQGHNEQFF.

This clonotype was seen at least ten times. The chain recombines TRBV15 with TRBJ2-5; D gene ambiguous. This CDR3 spans 15 amino acids. Trimming pared 1 base from V and 5 bases from J, leaving 14 bases between. Germline lookup yields CDR1 LNHNV and CDR2 YYDKDF (reference sequence). CDR3 protein: CATSRALAARETQYF. CDR3 coding DNA: TGTGCCACCAGCAGAGCCCTGGCAGCACGGGAGACCCAGTACTTC.

This clonotype was found a few times. This chain joins TRBV10-3 and TRBJ2-1; D not resolved. The CDR3 has 12 residues. Germline lookup yields CDR1 ENHRY and CDR2 SYGVKD. The V gene lost 7 bases and the J gene lost 0 bases, with 4 bases spanning the gap. This CDR3 reads CAIKSSYNEQFF. As DNA, the CDR3 is TGTGCCATCAAAAGCTCCTACAATGAGCAGTTCTTC.

Written as DNA, the CDR3 is TGCGCCAGCAGCATGAAACAGCAAAACACCGGGGAGCTGTTTTTT. The encoded protein is CASSMKQQNTGELFF. The chain couples TRBV5-1 to TRBJ2-2; no clear D. Germline values: CDR1 SGHRS, CDR2 YFSETQ. Trimming removed 4 bases from V and 2 bases from J, with 12 bases in between. CDR3 size: 15 residues.

This clonotype was found many times. The V gene is TRBV6-6, the J gene TRBJ1-6; 9 bases are a match to TRBD1. The V gene end was trimmed by 7 bases and the J gene end by 7 bases; junction bases not matched to a gene: 14. The CDR3 totals 17 residues. The germline CDR1 and CDR2 sequences are MNHNY and SVGAGI (reference sequence). The CDR3 DNA is TGTGCCAGCACACCCCGGGACAGGGTATTCGGAAATTCACCCCTCCACTTT. Translated, it gives CASTPRDRVFGNSPLHF.

This clonotype appeared many times. The conserved phenylalanine or tryptophan normally closing the CDR3 is absent here, so this likely arose from a read error. No DNA is shown, since the ends of the CDR3 on it are uncertain; the CDR3 is the one TCRdb lists. The gene calls are TRBV6-6 and TRBJ1-2. CDR1 is MNHNY and CDR2 is SVGAGI in the germline V gene (reference sequence). The CDR3 region is 10 residues in length, termini included. The CDR3 sequence is CASSYGPDLL.

This clonotype was observed at least ten times. The V gene is TRBV7-8, the J gene TRBJ1-5; the D is unclear. The germline gives CDR1 SGHVS, CDR2 FQNEAQ. Trimming removed 5 bases from V and 2 bases from J, with 13 bases in between. The length of the CDR3 is 15 residues. CDR3 in DNA: TGTGCCAGCAGCGCCGGGGTTACTGGCAATCAGCCCCAGCATTTT. Translation gives CASSAGVTGNQPQHF.

The chain has TRBV12-3 or TRBV12-4 and TRBJ2-3; D is undetermined. V dropped 8 bases and J dropped 6 bases, with 27 bases sitting between them. The CDR3 loop spans 17 amino acids. This CDR3 reads CASGPLGGRVAADTQYF. The CDR3 DNA is TGTGCCAGCGGCCCTCTCGGCGGTCGGGTAGCAGCCGATACGCAGTATTTT.

Worth noting for this clonotype: This may arise from a read error, as a much more abundant clone is one base away. This chain uses TRBV18 with TRBJ2-4; unclear D gene. Trimming removed 0 bases from V and 15 bases from J, with 12 bases in between. The CDR3 sequence is 12 residues long. Germline lookup yields CDR1 KGHSH and CDR2 LQKENI. CDR3 residues: CASSPPDGHRYF. The CDR3 DNA reads as TGTGCCAGCTCACCACCTGACGGGCATCGGTACTTC.

This clonotype has ten or more counts. CDR3 loop: CASSQSPGPSGAFF. DNA of the CDR3: TGTGCCAGCAGCCAATCACCGGGGCCCTCAGGCGCTTTCTTT. The chain carries TRBV7-2 and TRBJ1-1, with TRBD1 as a possible D gene (5 bases). With 5 bases removed from V and 11 bases from J, the gap between germline ends came to 21 bases. Germline lookup yields CDR1 SGHTA and CDR2 FQGNSA. The CDR3 has 14 amino acids.

This clonotype was counted many times. The J gene is TRBJ1-5, the V gene TRBV7-2; D is uncertain. The germline V gene has CDR1 SGHTA and CDR2 FQGNSA. Trimming stripped 3 bases from V and 7 bases from J, with 10 bases between. This CDR3 comprises 13 residues. The CDR3, as DNA: TGTGCCAGCAGCTTCGTTTCGGGCCAGCCCCAGCATTTT. As protein: CASSFVSGQPQHF.

The chain couples TRBV4-1 to TRBJ1-5, with unresolved D. Trimming left V 1 base short and J 2 bases short, with 9 bases between. This CDR3 contains 15 residues. Looked up from germline, CDR1 is MGHRA and CDR2 is YSYEKL. CDR3 amino acids: CASSQGVFGNQPQHF. The CDR3 nucleotides are TGCGCCAGCAGCCAAGGGGTATTCGGCAATCAGCCCCAGCATTTT.

This clonotype was picked up many times. The chain recombines TRBV14 with TRBJ1-6; 8 bases match TRBD1. The CDR3 consists of 15 residues. V lost 4 bases, J lost 10 bases, and 9 bases stayed unmatched. Germline CDR1 reads SGHDN; CDR2 reads FVKESK. The CDR3, as DNA: TGTGCCAGCAGCCGGACAGACAGGGGATTCTCACCCCTCCACTTT. The encoded protein is CASSRTDRGFSPLHF.